The entry below gives a single TCR beta chain sequence along with its context. There are a few counts of this clonotype. Its antigen has not been determined. Per-base qualities were not stored, and no clone one base away is much larger. These data are taken from a study of CD8 T cells in ankylosing spondylitis listed by TCRdb under 2017. For the wider study: The study set out to find disease-linked TCR variants by profiling T cell receptor beta repertoires in ankylosing spondylitis patients and healthy donors. The full study cohort was made up of under 30 ankylosing spondylitis patients and some 100 healthy donors. Peripheral blood was sampled, and synovial fluid was also collected from ankylosing spondylitis patients. Overall study results and their limits: The disease-linked clones showed a CD8+ phenotype and occurred at relatively low frequencies in peripheral blood. Some motif variants were previously reported in synovial fluid and blood of reactive arthritis patients, suggesting common disease-initiation mechanisms. A TCR beta motif made up of fewer than 10 highly homologous amino acid variants appeared to be characteristic of blood from ankylosing spondylitis patients. The disease-linked clones were reported to be significantly enriched in matched synovial fluid samples from ankylosing spondylitis patients.

Sequencing instrument: Illumina HiSeq 2500. Quantitative 5'-RACE with molecular barcodes was used to prepare TCR beta libraries. The authors' analysis ran thus. A new computational method, built on a probabilistic model of VDJ rearrangement, was used to identify disease-linked TCR variants. TCRdb trimmed public reads at Q25 via fastp, called clones via MiXCR and kept in-frame beta chains. Rows with one shared CDR3 protein collapse into an entry with the most common genes and DNA. Clone size and V and J calls follow TCRdb, not the original study. Here the sample has some 840,000 distinct CDR3 sequences; over 9.5% occur a single time. 0.45% to 0.6% of the sample is taken by the ten largest. The CDR3 runs 16 residues from the cysteine to the phenylalanine. Only the CDR3 DNA stays, 48 bases, in frame from base 1. Compared with germline, V lacks 6 bases and J lacks 3 bases; bases without a gene match: 14. The germline V gene (reference sequence) yields DFQATT for CDR1 and SNEGSKA for CDR2.

The sequence is built from TRBV20-1 and TRBJ2-7, with 10 bases in between that match TRBD1. The sequencing input was blood, either unsorted or a sorted T cell fraction (not recorded which). The receptor was derived from a male donor with ankylosing spondylitis. Here is the DNA: TGCAGTGCAGACGATCCTGGACAGGGGGGAGACTACGAGCAGTACTTC. Its amino acids are CSADDPGQGGDYEQYF.